These T cell receptor beta chains were read from a single sample in a study of cytomegalovirus exposure and HLA in healthy donors. Produced via immunoSEQ multiplex PCR; TCRdb's table is partial and in-frame only. Of roughly 150,000 clones listed, around 83% are singletons. Sequencing was carried out using PBMCs. The receptor set was obtained from a girl aged 2 to 9 in good health and CMV-seropositive. Both conserved end residues are part of each CDR3. A D gene is named only where the DNA matches it firmly. Clone sizes are given selectively: once, few, many, or a class where the clone is expanded.

TGCAGCGTTGATAGCGGGAGTAATACGCAGTATTTT | CSVDSGSNTQYF | - | TRBD2 | TRBJ2-3 | TRBV29-1
TGTGCCAGCGCCCGACGGGGGTATGGGAGCGAGCAGTACTTC | CASARRGYGSEQYF | - | - | TRBJ2-7 | TRBV19
TGTGCCAGTAGCGCGGGGGGACAGAGCCACGAGCAGTACTTC | CASSAGGQSHEQYF | - | - | TRBJ2-7 | TRBV19
TGCGCCAGCAGCCAAGCTGGAATAAAGGACAGGGGGCGAATTGAAGCTTTCTTT | CASSQAGIKDRGRIEAFF | - | TRBD1 | TRBJ1-1 | TRBV4-1
TGTGCCAGTAGGAGTAGCTCCTACGAGCAGTACTTC | CASRSSSYEQYF | - | - | TRBJ2-7 | TRBV28
TGTGCCAGCTCAGAGTTCCCTGGGGCCAACGTCCTGACTTTC | CASSEFPGANVLTF | - | - | TRBJ2-6 | TRBV18
TGTGCCAGCAGCTTATCGGGACAGGCCTACGAGCAGTACTTC | CASSLSGQAYEQYF | - | TRBD1 | TRBJ2-7 | TRBV7-9
TGTGCCAGCAGCGTAGGCCGTGGCGGGACCTCCGCCTCCTACAATGAGCAGTTCTTC | CASSVGRGGTSASYNEQFF | - | - | TRBJ2-1 | TRBV9
TGTGCCAGCAGTTACTCGGGAGACTATCGGGAAAAACTGTTTTTT | CASSYSGDYREKLFF | - | - | TRBJ1-4 | TRBV6-6
TGCGCCAGCAGCTTGTACTCGAACACTGAAGCTTTCTTT | CASSLYSNTEAFF | - | - | TRBJ1-1 | TRBV5-1
TGTGCCAGCAGTGCCGGGACTAGCGGGAGGGCCGGGGAGCGAGATACGCAGTATTTT | CASSAGTSGRAGERDTQYF | - | TRBD2 | TRBJ2-3 | TRBV28
TGTGCCAGCAGCTTAGTAGGACAGGGAGGGCCTGAAGCTTTCTTT | CASSLVGQGGPEAFF | - | TRBD1 | TRBJ1-1 | TRBV7-8
TGTGCCTGGAGTCCCGGGACTACGACCTACGAGCAGTACTTC | CAWSPGTTTYEQYF | - | TRBD2 | TRBJ2-7 | TRBV30
TGTGCCTGGAGGGGGCGGCCGCTTAGCACAGATACGCAGTATTTT | CAWRGRPLSTDTQYF | - | - | TRBJ2-3 | TRBV30
TGTGCCAGCAGTTACATGAGACGGGTTTACAATGAGCAGTTCTTC | CASSYMRRVYNEQFF | - | - | TRBJ2-1 | TRBV6-5
TGTGCCAGCCGAAGGGACAGGGGGGCCAAAAACATTCAGTACTTC | CASRRDRGAKNIQYF | few | TRBD1 | TRBJ2-4 | TRBV27
TGTGCCAGCAAGGTGGGGACTAGCGAAAACATTCAGTACTTC | CASKVGTSENIQYF | - | TRBD2 | TRBJ2-4 | TRBV2
TGTGCCAGCTCACCACCCTCAGTTGGCGGGAACACTGAAGCTTTCTTT | CASSPPSVGGNTEAFF | - | - | TRBJ1-1 | TRBV18
TGTGCCAGCAGCGTAGGGGGACAGGGTAATCAGCCCCAGCATTTT | CASSVGGQGNQPQHF | - | TRBD1 | TRBJ1-5 | TRBV9
TGTGCCAGCAGTGAAAATATCTTCACTGAAGCTTTCTTT | CASSENIFTEAFF | few | - | TRBJ1-1 | TRBV2
TGTGCCAGCAGCTTGGCGAGGGGGTCCTTTCTCAATTCACCCCTCCACTTT | CASSLARGSFLNSPLHF | - | - | TRBJ1-6 | TRBV5-7
TGTGCCAGCACCCGGGACACCGGGGAGCTGTTTTTT | CASTRDTGELFF | - | - | TRBJ2-2 | TRBV6-5
TGTGCCAGCAGTGAGGACAGACAAGAGACCCAGTACTTC | CASSEDRQETQYF | - | - | TRBJ2-5 | TRBV6-1
TGCAGCGCACAGGGGAGCTCCTACGAGCAGTACTTC | CSAQGSSYEQYF | - | TRBD1 | TRBJ2-7 | TRBV29-1
TGTGCCTGGACCCAAAGAGGGGGAGAAAAACTGTTTTTT | CAWTQRGGEKLFF | - | - | TRBJ1-4 | TRBV30